The rows below give T cell receptor beta chains drawn from one sample of a study of T cells generated in artificial thymic organoids. TCRdb recomputed calls from the 5' RACE reads with MiXCR, one row per CDR3 protein. The repertoire holds more than 8,000 distinct CDR3 sequences, with 15% to 20% as singletons. The specimen sequenced was naive CD8+ T cells from the thymus. These receptors all stem from a human donor who gave cord blood stem cells for thymic organoid culture, a cardiac surgery patient who gave postnatal thymus, or a blood donor (not recorded which). The CDR3 runs from the conserved cysteine through the conserved F or W. D genes are given only for firm matches. Clone size is given for some rows only: seen once, a few or many times, or a class if the clone is expanded.

12	.	TRBV12-3/TRBV12-4	TRBJ2-1	few	TGTGCCACCCCGGGGGACAGCCCCCTTCAGTTCTTC	CATPGDSPLQFF
15	.	TRBV6-1	TRBJ2-1	.	TGTGCCAGCAGTGAATTCTCTGGCAGGCCGAAGGAGCAGTTCTTC	CASSEFSGRPKEQFF
15	.	TRBV7-3	TRBJ1-1	medium-sized	TGTGCCAGCAGCTTAACCCGGCAGGGAAGGACTGAAGCTTTCTTT	CASSLTRQGRTEAFF
13	.	TRBV27	TRBJ2-1	.	TGTGCCAGCAGCCTTAACCCATACAATGAGCAGTTCTTC	CASSLNPYNEQFF
14	.	TRBV4-1	TRBJ2-1	.	TGCGCCAGCAGCCGAGGCAGGGGAGAATATGAGCAGTTCTTC	CASSRGRGEYEQFF
17	TRBD2	TRBV10-3	TRBJ2-3	few	TGTGCCATCAGTGAGTCAGGTGGTCTAGCGGGGTCAGATACGCAGTATTTT	CAISESGGLAGSDTQYF
15	TRBD2	TRBV5-4	TRBJ2-1	.	TGTGCCAGCAGCTTCTCTACTAGCGGGAGGAGTGAGCAGTTCTTC	CASSFSTSGRSEQFF
18	TRBD2	TRBV11-1	TRBJ2-1	medium-sized	TGTGCCAGCAGCTTCTCCTCTAGACTAGCGGGAGCAGCTAATGAGCAGTTCTTC	CASSFSSRLAGAANEQFF
18	TRBD2	TRBV5-1	TRBJ2-1	medium-sized	TGCGCCAGCAGCTTGGCCTCGAAGCGGGAGTGGACCTACAATGAGCAGTTCTTC	CASSLASKREWTYNEQFF
17	.	TRBV12-3/TRBV12-4	TRBJ2-5	.	TGTGCCAGCGGCCCCCCGGGACCAAACTGCTGGCAAGAGACCCAGTACTTC	CASGPPGPNCWQETQYF
12	.	TRBV29-1	TRBJ2-7	medium-sized	TGCAGCGTTGAGCCGGGGCCGGAAGAGCAGTACTTC	CSVEPGPEEQYF
18	TRBD1	TRBV6-1	TRBJ1-4	medium-sized	TGTGCCAGCAGTGACATCGTTCTGCGGGACAGGGATAGGGAAAAACTGTTTTTT	CASSDIVLRDRDREKLFF
16	TRBD2	TRBV20-1	TRBJ2-3	many	TGCAGTGCTAGAGGAATGGTCCGGGGGGGCGTAGATACGCAGTATTTT	CSARGMVRGGVDTQYF
16	TRBD2	TRBV3-1	TRBJ2-7	medium-sized	TGTGCCAGCAGCCGATCAGCGGGGGGCCTCTCCTACGAGCAGTACTTC	CASSRSAGGLSYEQYF
12	.	TRBV28	TRBJ2-5	medium-sized	TGTGCCAGCAGTAGACCACGGGAGACCCAGTACTTC	CASSRPRETQYF
16	.	TRBV7-6	TRBJ2-1	.	TGTGCCAGCAGCTTAGGACCAGTGGGAGCTACGAATGAGCAGTTCTTC	CASSLGPVGATNEQFF
16	TRBD1	TRBV12-3/TRBV12-4	TRBJ2-1	many	TGTGCCAGCAAAGACGGGACAGGGGTTCCTACAAATGAGCAGTTCTTC	CASKDGTGVPTNEQFF
21	.	TRBV27	TRBJ2-6	medium-sized	TGTGCCAGCAGTTTATCAGCCAAAACACGAACAGGGTTGGGGGGGGCCAACGTCCTGACTTTC	CASSLSAKTRTGLGGANVLTF
14	.	TRBV28	TRBJ1-1	medium-sized	TGTGCCAGCAGTTTGTTGGGGGGAAACACTGAAGCTTTCTTT	CASSLLGGNTEAFF
16	.	TRBV3-1	TRBJ2-7	medium-sized	TGTGCCAGCAGCCAAGGTGCGGGGATTACTTTCCTCCATCCCCACTTC	CASSQGAGITFLHPHF
13	.	TRBV12-3/TRBV12-4	TRBJ2-2	medium-sized	TGTGCCAGCAGTTTTGGGGAGACCGGGGAGCTGTTTTTT	CASSFGETGELFF
14	.	TRBV12-3/TRBV12-4	TRBJ2-1	medium-sized	TGTGCCAGCAGTTACACTAGCCCTAACAATGAGCAGTTCTTC	CASSYTSPNNEQFF
14	.	TRBV20-1	TRBJ2-1	medium-sized	TGCAGTGCTAGAGATCTGGGGAACTACAATGAGCAGTTCTTC	CSARDLGNYNEQFF
16	.	TRBV20-1	TRBJ1-1	.	TGCAGTGCTAGAGAGGGGTTTACCGGGACCGCCACCGAAGCTTTCTTT	CSAREGFTGTATEAFF
12	.	TRBV11-2	TRBJ2-2	medium-sized	TGTGCCAGCCGGTGGGGTCACGGGGAGCTGTTTTTT	CASRWGHGELFF
13	TRBD2	TRBV5-1	TRBJ2-1	medium-sized	TGCGCCAGCAGCTCCCTCGGTTTAGCGGGACAGTTCTTC	CASSSLGLAGQFF
12	TRBD2	TRBV29-1	TRBJ2-7	medium-sized	TGCAGCGTTGAGGGACTAGGATACGAGCAGTACTTC	CSVEGLGYEQYF
15	TRBD2	TRBV13	TRBJ2-7	medium-sized	TGTGCCAGCAGCGAGACTAGCGGGAGGGAGTACGAGCAGTACTTC	CASSETSGREYEQYF
17	TRBD1	TRBV4-1	TRBJ2-7	few	TGCGCCAGCAGCCCCAGAGTTACGGGACAGGGGGCTTACGAGCAGTACTTC	CASSPRVTGQGAYEQYF
14	TRBD1	TRBV12-3/TRBV12-4	TRBJ2-1	medium-sized	TGTGCCAGCAGTCCAGGGACAGGGGTACGTGAGCAGTTCTTC	CASSPGTGVREQFF
13	.	TRBV27	TRBJ2-5	few	TGTGCCAGCCGACTCTGGAATGAAGAGACCCAGTACTTC	CASRLWNEETQYF
18	TRBD1	TRBV11-2	TRBJ2-1	.	TGTGCCTGCAGCTCCGATCCGGTGGGGACAGGAGCCTACAATGAGCAGTTCTTC	CACSSDPVGTGAYNEQFF
16	.	TRBV4-3	TRBJ2-5	medium-sized	TGCGCCAGCAGCCAAGATCTTGGTTGGGAAGAAGAGACCCAGTACTTC	CASSQDLGWEEETQYF
13	TRBD2	TRBV20-1	TRBJ2-7	many	TGCAGTGCTTACCTAGCGGGAGGGTGCGAGCAGTACTTC	CSAYLAGGCEQYF
11	.	TRBV6-6	TRBJ2-1	.	TGTGCCAGCAGTTACCGAGATGAGCAGTTCTTC	CASSYRDEQFF
15	.	TRBV15	TRBJ1-1	many	TGTGCCACCAGCAGCGGGATCTTGGTGAACACTGAAGCTTTCTTT	CATSSGILVNTEAFF
15	.	TRBV21-1	TRBJ1-2	medium-sized	TGTGCCAGCAGCAAAGTCCAGGTTTTGAGCTATGGCTACACCTTC	CASSKVQVLSYGYTF